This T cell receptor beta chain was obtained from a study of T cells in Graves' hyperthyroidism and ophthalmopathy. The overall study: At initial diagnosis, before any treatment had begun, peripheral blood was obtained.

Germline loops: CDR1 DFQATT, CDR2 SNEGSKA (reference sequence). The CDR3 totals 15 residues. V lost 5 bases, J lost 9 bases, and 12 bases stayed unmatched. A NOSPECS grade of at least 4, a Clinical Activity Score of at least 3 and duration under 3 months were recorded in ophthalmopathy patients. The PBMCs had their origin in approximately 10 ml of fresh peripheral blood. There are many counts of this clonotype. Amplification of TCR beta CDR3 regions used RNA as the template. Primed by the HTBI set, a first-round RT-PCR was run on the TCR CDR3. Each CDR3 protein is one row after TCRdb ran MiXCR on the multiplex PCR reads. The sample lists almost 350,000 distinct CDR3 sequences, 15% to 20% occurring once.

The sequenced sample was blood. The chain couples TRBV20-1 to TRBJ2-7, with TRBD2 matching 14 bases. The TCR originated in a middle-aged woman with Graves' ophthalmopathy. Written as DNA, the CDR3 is TGCAGTGCTGGCCCGACTAGCGGGAGGGCCGGGGGGCAGTACTTC. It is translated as CSAGPTSGRAGGQYF.